This TCR beta chain was captured in a study of neoadjuvant anti-PD-1 for oral cavity cancer. Clones were read by immunoSEQ multiplex PCR, and TCRdb kept only the in-frame ones, dropping some. Among over 80,000 clones listed, approximately 80% were seen once. CDR1 and CDR2 from the germline V gene are MGHRA and YSYEKL. This CDR3 contains 17 residues. V lost 1 base and J lost 1; bases outside the gene matches: 7. V gene TRBV4-1 combines with J gene TRBJ1-3; 7 nucleotides agree with TRBD1. This clonotype was sampled from a person aged 40 to 85 with oral cavity squamous cell carcinoma. The sample consisted of PBMCs, taken before nivolumab (anti-PD-1) treatment. In DNA form, the CDR3 reads TGCGCCAGCAGCCAAGGACAGGGACAGATATCTGGAAACACCATATATTTT. It encodes CASSQGQGQISGNTIYF.